This is a list of T cell receptor beta chains from one sample in a study of T cell responses to AZD1222 COVID-19 vaccine. Repertoires were generated with immunoSEQ multiplex PCR, while TCRdb's copy carries only in-frame clones and drops some. Of approximately 100,000 clones in the sample, approximately 91% were seen once. The sample consisted of peripheral blood, taken on day 0 of AZD1222 vaccination. The receptors stem from an adult in good health. Both conserved end residues are part of each CDR3. D genes are given only for firm matches. Clone sizes are given selectively: once, few, many, or a class where the clone is expanded.

CDR3 length: 16; V gene: TRBV5-1; clone size: -; J gene: TRBJ2-1; D gene: TRBD1; CDR3 protein: CASSLGPGQGNNEQFF; CDR3 DNA: TGCGCCAGCTCACTAGGTCCGGGACAGGGGAACAATGAGCAGTTCTTC
CDR3 length: 17; V gene: TRBV7-2; clone size: -; J gene: TRBJ1-6; D gene: TRBD1; CDR3 protein: CASSLVPGTGGTSPLHF; CDR3 DNA: TGTGCCAGCAGCTTAGTGCCCGGGACAGGGGGAACTTCACCCCTCCACTTT
CDR3 length: 14; V gene: TRBV7-2; clone size: -; J gene: TRBJ1-2; D gene: -; CDR3 protein: CASSLVSVSYGYTF; CDR3 DNA: TGTGCCAGCAGCTTAGTGTCGGTGAGCTATGGCTACACCTTC
CDR3 length: 11; V gene: TRBV10-3; clone size: -; J gene: TRBJ2-7; D gene: -; CDR3 protein: CAIESSSEQYF; CDR3 DNA: TGTGCCATCGAATCCTCCAGCGAGCAGTACTTC
CDR3 length: 14; V gene: TRBV24-1; clone size: -; J gene: TRBJ2-7; D gene: -; CDR3 protein: CATSPRDLTYEQYF; CDR3 DNA: TGTGCCACCAGCCCCCGGGACTTAACCTACGAGCAGTACTTC
CDR3 length: 15; V gene: TRBV27; clone size: -; J gene: TRBJ2-3; D gene: TRBD2; CDR3 protein: CASSARLAGWDTQYF; CDR3 DNA: TGTGCCAGCAGTGCCCGACTAGCGGGGTGGGATACGCAGTATTTT
CDR3 length: 17; V gene: TRBV28; clone size: -; J gene: TRBJ1-4; D gene: -; CDR3 protein: CASSFHGFLATNEKLFF; CDR3 DNA: TGTGCCAGCAGTTTCCATGGTTTCCTTGCAACTAATGAAAAACTGTTTTTT
CDR3 length: 14; V gene: TRBV24-1; clone size: -; J gene: TRBJ1-2; D gene: -; CDR3 protein: CATSDLRDNYGYTF; CDR3 DNA: TGTGCCACCAGTGATTTGCGGGATAACTATGGCTACACCTTC
CDR3 length: 16; V gene: TRBV5-1; clone size: -; J gene: TRBJ2-5; D gene: TRBD2; CDR3 protein: CASSLGGSGGEETQYF; CDR3 DNA: TGCGCCAGCAGCTTGGGCGGTAGCGGGGGAGAAGAGACCCAGTACTTC
CDR3 length: 15; V gene: TRBV25-1; clone size: -; J gene: TRBJ2-7; D gene: -; CDR3 protein: CASSDPGTQFYEQYF; CDR3 DNA: TGTGCCAGCAGTGATCCCGGGACACAATTCTACGAGCAGTACTTC
CDR3 length: 13; V gene: TRBV5-6; clone size: once; J gene: TRBJ2-7; D gene: TRBD1; CDR3 protein: CASSPWTGREQYF; CDR3 DNA: TGTGCCAGCAGCCCATGGACAGGGCGCGAGCAGTACTTC
CDR3 length: 12; V gene: TRBV9; clone size: once; J gene: TRBJ2-7; D gene: -; CDR3 protein: CASSNRRDEQYF; CDR3 DNA: TGTGCCAGCAGTAACAGGCGGGACGAGCAGTACTTC
CDR3 length: 14; V gene: TRBV29-1; clone size: -; J gene: TRBJ1-2; D gene: -; CDR3 protein: CSVGQGRGSGGYTF; CDR3 DNA: TGCAGCGTTGGTCAGGGGCGGGGATCCGGTGGCTACACCTTC
CDR3 length: 16; V gene: TRBV7-2; clone size: -; J gene: TRBJ1-1; D gene: TRBD1; CDR3 protein: CASSLAGTGRNTEAFF; CDR3 DNA: TGTGCCAGCAGCTTAGCGGGGACAGGGAGGAACACTGAAGCTTTCTTT
CDR3 length: 14; V gene: TRBV5-5; clone size: -; J gene: TRBJ2-7; D gene: TRBD1; CDR3 protein: CASSLSGTAYEQYF; CDR3 DNA: TGTGCCAGCAGCTTGTCCGGGACAGCCTACGAGCAGTACTTC
CDR3 length: 15; V gene: TRBV10-3; clone size: -; J gene: TRBJ1-6; D gene: TRBD1; CDR3 protein: CAIRGQSSYNSPLHF; CDR3 DNA: TGTGCCATCAGGGGACAGAGCTCCTATAATTCACCCCTCCACTTT
CDR3 length: 13; V gene: TRBV12-3/TRBV12-4; clone size: -; J gene: TRBJ1-2; D gene: -; CDR3 protein: CASSFRENYGYTF; CDR3 DNA: TGTGCCAGCAGTTTTAGAGAAAACTATGGCTACACCTTC
CDR3 length: 17; V gene: TRBV11-2; clone size: -; J gene: TRBJ1-3; D gene: -; CDR3 protein: CASSPVRGGARGNTIYF; CDR3 DNA: TGTGCCAGCAGCCCGGTTCGGGGGGGCGCGAGAGGAAACACCATATATTTT
CDR3 length: 15; V gene: TRBV6-5; clone size: -; J gene: TRBJ1-3; D gene: -; CDR3 protein: CASSYSSGFGNTIYF; CDR3 DNA: TGTGCCAGCAGTTATAGTTCCGGATTTGGAAACACCATATATTTT
CDR3 length: 15; V gene: TRBV6-5; clone size: -; J gene: TRBJ2-5; D gene: -; CDR3 protein: CASSYSTGIEETQYF; CDR3 DNA: TGTGCCAGCAGTTACTCCACAGGGATCGAAGAGACCCAGTACTTC
CDR3 length: 11; V gene: TRBV10-3; clone size: -; J gene: TRBJ1-6; D gene: -; CDR3 protein: CAISENSPLHF; CDR3 DNA: TGTGCCATCAGTGAGAATTCACCCCTCCACTTT
CDR3 length: 11; V gene: TRBV3-1/TRBV3-2; clone size: -; J gene: TRBJ2-1; D gene: -; CDR3 protein: CASSRGNEQFF; CDR3 DNA: TGTGCCAGCAGCCGAGGCAATGAGCAGTTCTTC
CDR3 length: 15; V gene: TRBV7-3; clone size: -; J gene: TRBJ2-2; D gene: -; CDR3 protein: CASSSTGTDGGELFF; CDR3 DNA: TGTGCCAGCAGCTCAACGGGGACGGATGGCGGGGAGCTGTTTTTT
CDR3 length: 16; V gene: TRBV6-1; clone size: -; J gene: TRBJ1-1; D gene: -; CDR3 protein: CASSAGWGTVNTEAFF; CDR3 DNA: TGTGCCAGCAGTGCAGGGTGGGGAACGGTGAACACTGAAGCTTTCTTT
CDR3 length: 11; V gene: TRBV7-8; clone size: -; J gene: TRBJ2-3; D gene: -; CDR3 protein: CASSFGDTQYF; CDR3 DNA: TGTGCCAGCAGCTTTGGAGATACGCAGTATTTT
CDR3 length: 15; V gene: TRBV5-6; clone size: -; J gene: TRBJ1-4; D gene: -; CDR3 protein: CASSLSGASNEKLFF; CDR3 DNA: TGTGCCAGCAGCTTGTCTGGTGCCTCTAATGAAAAACTGTTTTTT
CDR3 length: 14; V gene: TRBV7-6; clone size: few; J gene: TRBJ1-4; D gene: -; CDR3 protein: CASSPLGGYEKLFF; CDR3 DNA: TGTGCCAGCAGCCCCTTGGGGGGTTATGAAAAACTGTTTTTT
CDR3 length: 13; V gene: TRBV12-5; clone size: -; J gene: TRBJ2-7; D gene: -; CDR3 protein: CASGLHGNHEQYF; CDR3 DNA: TGTGCTAGTGGTTTGCATGGGAACCACGAGCAGTACTTC
CDR3 length: 12; V gene: TRBV19; clone size: few; J gene: TRBJ1-5; D gene: -; CDR3 protein: CASKSGNQPQHF; CDR3 DNA: TGTGCCAGTAAGTCCGGCAATCAGCCCCAGCATTTT
CDR3 length: 16; V gene: TRBV11-2; clone size: -; J gene: TRBJ1-5; D gene: -; CDR3 protein: CASSPTTSRGYQPQHF; CDR3 DNA: TGTGCCAGCAGCCCAACAACATCGCGGGGTTATCAGCCCCAGCATTTT
CDR3 length: 15; V gene: TRBV6-2/TRBV6-3; clone size: -; J gene: TRBJ1-4; D gene: -; CDR3 protein: CASSYSFGKSEKLFF; CDR3 DNA: TGTGCCAGCAGTTACTCGTTCGGGAAGAGTGAAAAACTGTTTTTT
CDR3 length: 17; V gene: TRBV7-9; clone size: -; J gene: TRBJ2-5; D gene: TRBD1; CDR3 protein: CASSLPQAGGEGETQYF; CDR3 DNA: TGTGCCAGCAGCCTCCCCCAGGCAGGGGGCGAGGGAGAGACCCAGTACTTC
CDR3 length: 15; V gene: TRBV6-4; clone size: few; J gene: TRBJ2-2; D gene: -; CDR3 protein: CASSEAGADTGELFF; CDR3 DNA: TGTGCCAGCAGTGAAGCAGGGGCCGACACCGGGGAGCTGTTTTTT
CDR3 length: 14; V gene: TRBV2; clone size: -; J gene: TRBJ1-6; D gene: TRBD1; CDR3 protein: CARGTGTDNSPLHF; CDR3 DNA: TGTGCCAGGGGGACAGGGACTGATAATTCACCCCTCCACTTT
CDR3 length: 11; V gene: TRBV6-5; clone size: -; J gene: TRBJ1-1; D gene: -; CDR3 protein: CASSSPSGAFF; CDR3 DNA: TGTGCCAGCAGTTCCCCTTCTGGTGCTTTCTTT
CDR3 length: 16; V gene: TRBV7-2; clone size: -; J gene: TRBJ1-6; D gene: -; CDR3 protein: CASSLYGSSYNSPLHF; CDR3 DNA: TGTGCCAGCAGCTTATACGGCAGCTCCTATAATTCACCCCTCCACTTT
CDR3 length: 14; V gene: TRBV6-5; clone size: -; J gene: TRBJ2-1; D gene: -; CDR3 protein: CASRRRGGYNEQFF; CDR3 DNA: TGTGCCAGCAGACGTAGGGGAGGCTACAATGAGCAGTTCTTC
CDR3 length: 14; V gene: TRBV15; clone size: -; J gene: TRBJ1-5; D gene: -; CDR3 protein: CATSSLGDNQPQHF; CDR3 DNA: TGTGCCACCAGCAGTCTCGGCGACAATCAGCCCCAGCATTTT
CDR3 length: 12; V gene: TRBV29-1; clone size: -; J gene: TRBJ1-1; D gene: TRBD1; CDR3 protein: CSVVPGQAEAFF; CDR3 DNA: TGCAGCGTTGTCCCGGGACAGGCAGAAGCTTTCTTT
CDR3 length: 20; V gene: TRBV14; clone size: once; J gene: TRBJ2-6; D gene: -; CDR3 protein: CASSQEGGRALTSGANVLTF; CDR3 DNA: TGTGCCAGCAGCCAAGAAGGGGGAAGGGCACTCACCTCTGGGGCCAACGTCCTGACTTTC
CDR3 length: 12; V gene: TRBV18; clone size: -; J gene: TRBJ1-1; D gene: -; CDR3 protein: CASSPPSQPAFF; CDR3 DNA: TGTGCCAGCTCACCACCGTCACAGCCAGCTTTCTTT
CDR3 length: 14; V gene: TRBV9; clone size: -; J gene: TRBJ1-2; D gene: -; CDR3 protein: CASSPGLREAGYTF; CDR3 DNA: TGTGCCAGCAGCCCGGGCCTAAGGGAGGCTGGCTACACCTTC
CDR3 length: 16; V gene: TRBV9; clone size: -; J gene: TRBJ2-1; D gene: TRBD2; CDR3 protein: CASSVVISGGHNEQFF; CDR3 DNA: TGTGCCAGCAGCGTAGTGATTAGCGGGGGACACAATGAGCAGTTCTTC
CDR3 length: 14; V gene: TRBV30; clone size: -; J gene: TRBJ1-2; D gene: TRBD1; CDR3 protein: CAWSRTGVDYGYTF; CDR3 DNA: TGTGCCTGGAGTCGGACAGGGGTGGACTATGGCTACACCTTC
CDR3 length: 14; V gene: TRBV27; clone size: -; J gene: TRBJ2-2; D gene: -; CDR3 protein: CATLSLPNTGELFF; CDR3 DNA: TGTGCCACCTTATCCCTCCCTAACACCGGGGAGCTGTTTTTT
CDR3 length: 12; V gene: TRBV4-3; clone size: -; J gene: TRBJ1-2; D gene: -; CDR3 protein: CASSQDLYGYTF; CDR3 DNA: TGCGCCAGCAGCCAGGATTTATATGGCTACACCTTC
CDR3 length: 16; V gene: TRBV19; clone size: -; J gene: TRBJ2-5; D gene: TRBD1; CDR3 protein: CASSGPGTGVQETQYF; CDR3 DNA: TGTGCCAGTAGTGGACCCGGGACAGGGGTCCAAGAGACCCAGTACTTC
CDR3 length: 17; V gene: TRBV2; clone size: -; J gene: TRBJ2-7; D gene: -; CDR3 protein: CASSERGRPNSLYEQYF; CDR3 DNA: TGTGCCAGCAGTGAGCGTGGCAGGCCGAACTCTCTCTACGAGCAGTACTTC
CDR3 length: 13; V gene: TRBV6-6; clone size: -; J gene: TRBJ2-7; D gene: -; CDR3 protein: CASSRQATYEQYF; CDR3 DNA: TGTGCCAGCAGTAGACAGGCCACCTACGAGCAGTACTTC
CDR3 length: 11; V gene: TRBV5-4; clone size: few; J gene: TRBJ2-7; D gene: -; CDR3 protein: CASSFGPEQYF; CDR3 DNA: TGTGCCAGCAGCTTCGGTCCCGAGCAGTACTTC
CDR3 length: 12; V gene: TRBV9; clone size: -; J gene: TRBJ2-3; D gene: TRBD2; CDR3 protein: CASGTGGDTQYF; CDR3 DNA: TGTGCCAGCGGAACGGGGGGAGATACGCAGTATTTT
CDR3 length: 16; V gene: TRBV6-4; clone size: -; J gene: TRBJ1-3; D gene: -; CDR3 protein: CASSDSFGERGNTIYF; CDR3 DNA: TGTGCCAGCAGTGACTCTTTCGGAGAGCGGGGAAACACCATATATTTT
CDR3 length: 13; V gene: TRBV6-2/TRBV6-3; clone size: -; J gene: TRBJ2-7; D gene: TRBD2; CDR3 protein: CASTPAGVGEQYF; CDR3 DNA: TGTGCCAGCACCCCGGCGGGGGTAGGGGAGCAGTACTTC
CDR3 length: 15; V gene: TRBV14; clone size: -; J gene: TRBJ2-3; D gene: TRBD1; CDR3 protein: CASSQGTGSTDTQYF; CDR3 DNA: TGTGCCAGCAGCCAGGGGACAGGGTCCACAGATACGCAGTATTTT
CDR3 length: 14; V gene: TRBV6-2/TRBV6-3; clone size: -; J gene: TRBJ1-5; D gene: -; CDR3 protein: CASSRSGVGQPQHF; CDR3 DNA: TGTGCCAGCAGCCGGAGTGGGGTCGGACAGCCCCAGCATTTT